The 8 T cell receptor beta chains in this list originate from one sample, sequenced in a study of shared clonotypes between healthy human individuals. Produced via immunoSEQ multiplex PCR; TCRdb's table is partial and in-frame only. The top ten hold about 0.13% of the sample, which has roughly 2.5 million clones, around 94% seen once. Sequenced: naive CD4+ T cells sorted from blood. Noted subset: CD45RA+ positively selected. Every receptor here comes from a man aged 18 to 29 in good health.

CDR3 in amino acids: CASSLGKSLVSGELFF. CDR3 nucleotide sequence: TGCGCCAGCAGTCTGGGTAAGTCTCTGGTATCCGGGGAGCTGTTTTTT. The rearrangement links TRBV23-1 to TRBJ2-2; no clear D gene. TRBV23-1 is an ORF, and what it does is uncertain. V lost 4 bases, J lost 6 bases, and 18 bases lay in between. This CDR3 is 16 amino acids long.

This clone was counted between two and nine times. CDR3 in amino acids: CASSPTEVSGAFF. CDR3 nucleotide sequence: TGTGCCAGCTCACCAACGGAGGTCTCGGGGGCTTTCTTT. The chain employs TRBV18 and TRBJ1-1, with D hard to call. The CDR3 is 13 residues long. With 2 bases removed from V and 11 bases from J, the gap between germline ends came to 15 bases. Looked up from germline, CDR1 is KGHSH and CDR2 is LQKENI.

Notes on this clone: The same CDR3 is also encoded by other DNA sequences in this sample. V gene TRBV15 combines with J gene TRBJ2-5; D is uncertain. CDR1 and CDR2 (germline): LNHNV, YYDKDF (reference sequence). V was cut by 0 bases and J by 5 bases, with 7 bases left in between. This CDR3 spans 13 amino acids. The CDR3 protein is CATSRDQGETQYF. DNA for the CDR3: TGTGCCACCAGCAGAGATCAAGGGGAGACCCAGTACTTC.

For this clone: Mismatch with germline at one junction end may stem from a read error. The CDR3 is CASSPGPRGELFF. The CDR3 DNA sequence: TGTGCTAGCAGTCCTGGGCCGCGGGGGGAGCTGTTTTTT. This chain links TRBV7-7 with TRBJ2-2; D gene ambiguous. CDR1 SSHAT and CDR2 FNYEAQ come from the germline V gene (reference sequence). This CDR3 is 13 amino acids long.

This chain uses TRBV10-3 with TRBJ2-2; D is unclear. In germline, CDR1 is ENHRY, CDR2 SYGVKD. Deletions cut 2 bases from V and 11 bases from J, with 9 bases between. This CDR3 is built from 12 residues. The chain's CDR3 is CAISEGKFELFF. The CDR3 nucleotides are TGTGCCATCAGTGAGGGCAAATTTGAGCTGTTTTTT.

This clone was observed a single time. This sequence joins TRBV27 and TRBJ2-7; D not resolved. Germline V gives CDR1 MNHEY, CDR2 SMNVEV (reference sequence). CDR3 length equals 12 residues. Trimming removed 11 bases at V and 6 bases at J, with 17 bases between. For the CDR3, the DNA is TGTGCCTCATCCACACCGCCCTCCGAGCAGTACTTC. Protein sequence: CASSTPPSEQYF.

The DNA for the CDR3 is TGTGCCAGCAGCTTAAGGTCAGGGATCTACGAGCAGTACTTC. Translation: CASSLRSGIYEQYF. The genes are TRBV7-6 and TRBJ2-7; D possibly corresponds to TRBD1 (5 bases). The CDR3 is made up of 14 amino acids. Germline values: CDR1 SGHVS, CDR2 FNYEAQ. V lost 2 bases to trimming and J lost 3 bases, with 11 bases between them.

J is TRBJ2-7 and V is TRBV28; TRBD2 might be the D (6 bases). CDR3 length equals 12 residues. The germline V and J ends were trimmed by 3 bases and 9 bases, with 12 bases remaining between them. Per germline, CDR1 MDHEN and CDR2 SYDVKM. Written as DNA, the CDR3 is TGTGCCAGCAGTTTGGCGGGGATGGGGCAGTACTTC. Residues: CASSLAGMGQYF.